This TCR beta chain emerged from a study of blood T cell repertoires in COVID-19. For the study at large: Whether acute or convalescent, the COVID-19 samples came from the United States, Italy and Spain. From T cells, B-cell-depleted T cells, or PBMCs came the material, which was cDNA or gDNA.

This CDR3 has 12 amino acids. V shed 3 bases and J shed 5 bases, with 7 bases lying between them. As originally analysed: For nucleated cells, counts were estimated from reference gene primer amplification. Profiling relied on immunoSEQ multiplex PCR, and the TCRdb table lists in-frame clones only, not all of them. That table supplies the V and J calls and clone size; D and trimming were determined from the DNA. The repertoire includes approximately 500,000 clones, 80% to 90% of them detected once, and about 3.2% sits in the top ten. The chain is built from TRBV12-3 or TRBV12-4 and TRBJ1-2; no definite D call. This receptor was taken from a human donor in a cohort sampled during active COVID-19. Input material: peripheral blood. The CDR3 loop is CASSFSQYGYTF. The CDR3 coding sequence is TGTGCCAGCAGTTTCTCCCAGTATGGCTACACCTTC.